Following are 7 T cell receptor beta chains from one sample sequenced in a study of shared clonotypes between healthy human individuals. Assay used: immunoSEQ multiplex PCR; TCRdb lists only in-frame clones, some missing. Counted here are almost 750,000 clones, over 55% occurring once; the ten biggest clones make up under 2%. Material: memory CD4+ T cells sorted from blood. Subset denoted: CD45RA-negative fraction. The receptors come from a woman aged 30 to 39 in good health.

V and J are TRBV28 and TRBJ2-4; 7 bases map to TRBD2. V was clipped by 4 bases and J by 4 bases; unmatched bases: 7. CDR1 is MDHEN, CDR2 SYDVKM, per germline. The CDR3 length is 15 residues. In DNA, the CDR3 is TGTGCCAGCAGTTCCCCCGCGGGGGTTAAAAACATTCAGTACTTC. Protein sequence: CASSSPAGVKNIQYF.

The chain has TRBV29-1 and TRBJ1-4; tentatively, D is TRBD1 (5 bases). Germline CDR1 SQVTM, CDR2 ANQGSEA. Between the trimmed V and J ends, which lost 5 bases and 8 bases, there was a span of 12 bases. CDR3 length: 12 amino acids. CDR3 coding DNA: TGCAGCGTTCGGGGGAGTGGGGAAAAACTGTTTTTT. This encodes CSVRGSGEKLFF.

Concerning this clone: In the same sample, other DNA sequences code for this CDR3. The genes are TRBV5-1 and TRBJ2-6; no reliable D call. Germline V lookup: CDR1 SGHRS, CDR2 YFSETQ. Trimming took 4 bases from V and 0 from J, leaving 11 bases between them. This CDR3 is built from 16 residues. The chain's CDR3 is CASSLQSSSGANVLTF. In nucleotides, the CDR3 is TGCGCCAGCAGCCTACAAAGTTCCTCTGGGGCCAACGTCCTGACTTTC.

V and J are TRBV11-2 and TRBJ2-7; 8 nucleotides agree with TRBD2. This CDR3 comprises 14 residues. CDR1 and CDR2 from the germline V gene are SGHAT and FQNNGV. J was trimmed by 1 base and V by 2 bases; bases with no gene match: 1. The CDR3 loop is CASSLSGSSYEQYF. CDR3 DNA: TGTGCCAGCAGCTTAAGCGGGAGTTCCTACGAGCAGTACTTC.

This clone was picked up one time. The CDR3 nucleotides read TGTGCCAGCAGCTCACGAGCGGGAGGGCCGGTCACCGGGGAGCTGTTTTTT. Amino acid sequence: CASSSRAGGPVTGELFF. The V gene is TRBV13, the J gene TRBJ2-2; 10 nucleotides align to TRBD2. This CDR3 region has 17 residues. The V segment lost 4 bases and the J segment 4 bases; nucleotides outside the gene matches: 9. Germline V gene lookup returns CDR1 PRHDT and CDR2 FYEKMQ (reference sequence).

The rearrangement links TRBV5-4 to TRBJ2-7; 13 bases align to TRBD2. In germline, CDR1 is SGHNT, CDR2 YYREEE (reference sequence). V trimming: 4 bases; J trimming: 4 bases; junction bases outside the gene matches: 8. The length of the CDR3 is 16 residues. The CDR3 is CASSRGLAGELYEQYF. The CDR3, as DNA: TGTGCCAGCAGCCGAGGACTAGCGGGAGAGTTGTACGAGCAGTACTTC.

The genes are TRBV5-4 and TRBJ2-1, with 9 bases that match TRBD2. V was pared by 4 bases and J by 5 bases, with 7 bases of the junction left unmatched. The CDR3 totals 15 residues. Germline values: CDR1 SGHNT, CDR2 YYREEE (reference sequence). CDR3 coding DNA: TGTGCCAGCAGCCTGCGGGGGGGCGGGAACAATGAGCAGTTCTTC. Protein sequence: CASSLRGGGNNEQFF.